This TCR beta chain was recovered during a study of blood T cell repertoires in COVID-19. The junction had 8 bases not matched to a gene; V was cut back by 4 bases and J by 6 bases. The CDR3 runs to 15 residues. CDR1 and CDR2 (germline): MDHEN, SYDVKM. As processed by the authors: Amplification of reference gene primers provided the estimated nucleated cell counts. Measured with immunoSEQ multiplex PCR; TCRdb has only the in-frame clones, and not every one. Clone size and V and J calls were adopted from that table, with D and trimming inferred from the DNA. The data show approximately 70,000 clones, 79% seen once.

V usage is TRBV28 and J usage is TRBJ2-1, with 8 bases aligning to TRBD2. The clonotype comes from a woman of 80 years or more with active or convalescent COVID-19. The sample was peripheral blood. The CDR3 DNA reads as TGTGCCAGCAGTTCTTTAGCGGGAAAGGGCAATGAGCAGTTCTTC. Its translation: CASSSLAGKGNEQFF.